This T cell receptor beta chain was found in a study of identical twins. As regards this clonotype: Antigen: not known.

Study findings and constraints: Models underestimated out-of-frame TCR alpha sharing in monozygotic twins. Out-of-frame alpha sequences common to twins exhibited a surplus of low generation probability.

MiXCR, applied by TCRdb to the 5' RACE reads, yields one record per CDR3 protein. Among some 1,600,000 distinct CDR3 sequences, about 30% were seen once, and the ten largest hold approximately 0.29%. The CDR3 runs 13 residues. Germline assignment: CDR1 DFQATT and CDR2 SNEGSKA (reference sequence). The V and J ends lost 3 bases and 1 base respectively, with 9 bases between them. The chain uses TRBV20-1 and TRBJ2-5; D uncertain. The sequencing sample was made of cord blood. The sequence was obtained from a newborn girl in good health. The DNA for the CDR3 is TGCAGTGCTAGGGATGCCCGCCAAGAGACCCAGTACTTC. Its protein is CSARDARQETQYF.